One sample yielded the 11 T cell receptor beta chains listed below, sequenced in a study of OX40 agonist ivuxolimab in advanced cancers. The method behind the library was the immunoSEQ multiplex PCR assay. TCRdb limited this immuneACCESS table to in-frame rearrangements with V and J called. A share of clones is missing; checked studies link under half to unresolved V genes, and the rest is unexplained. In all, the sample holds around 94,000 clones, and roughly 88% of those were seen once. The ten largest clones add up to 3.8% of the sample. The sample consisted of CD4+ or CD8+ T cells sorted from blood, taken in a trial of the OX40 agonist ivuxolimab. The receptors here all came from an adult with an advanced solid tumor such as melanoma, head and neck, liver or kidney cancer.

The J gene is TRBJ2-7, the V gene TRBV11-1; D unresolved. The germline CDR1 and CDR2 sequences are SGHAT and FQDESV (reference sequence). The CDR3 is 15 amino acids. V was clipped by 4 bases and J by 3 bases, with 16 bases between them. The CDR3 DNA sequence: TGTGCCAGCAGCTCGGAGATTGGCATCTACTACGAGCAGTACTTC. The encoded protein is CASSSEIGIYYEQYF.

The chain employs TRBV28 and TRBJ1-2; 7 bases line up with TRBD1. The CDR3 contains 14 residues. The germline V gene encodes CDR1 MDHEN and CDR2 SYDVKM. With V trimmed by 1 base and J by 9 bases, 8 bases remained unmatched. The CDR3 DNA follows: TGTGCCAGCAGTTTATTCGGACAGGACGGTAGCTACACCTTC. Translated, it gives CASSLFGQDGSYTF.

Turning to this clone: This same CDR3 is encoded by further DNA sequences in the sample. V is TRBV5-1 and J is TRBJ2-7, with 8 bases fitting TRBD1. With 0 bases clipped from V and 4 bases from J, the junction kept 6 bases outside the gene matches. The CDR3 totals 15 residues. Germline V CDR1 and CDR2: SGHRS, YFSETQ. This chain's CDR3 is CASSLDGTGKYEQYF. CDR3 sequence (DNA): TGCGCCAGCAGCTTGGACGGGACAGGTAAATACGAGCAGTACTTC.

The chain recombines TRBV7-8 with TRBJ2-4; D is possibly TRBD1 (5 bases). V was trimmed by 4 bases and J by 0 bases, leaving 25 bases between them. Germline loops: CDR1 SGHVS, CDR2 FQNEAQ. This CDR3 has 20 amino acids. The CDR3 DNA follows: TGTGCCAGCAGCTCCCGGATGTGGGCCAGGGTTCCCTTAGCCAAAAACATTCAGTACTTC. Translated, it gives CASSSRMWARVPLAKNIQYF.

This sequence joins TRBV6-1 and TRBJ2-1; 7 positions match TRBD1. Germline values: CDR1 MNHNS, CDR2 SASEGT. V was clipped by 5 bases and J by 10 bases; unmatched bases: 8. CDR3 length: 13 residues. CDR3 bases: TGTGCCAGCAGTATATCAGGGGGTTGGGAGCAGTTCTTC. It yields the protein CASSISGGWEQFF.

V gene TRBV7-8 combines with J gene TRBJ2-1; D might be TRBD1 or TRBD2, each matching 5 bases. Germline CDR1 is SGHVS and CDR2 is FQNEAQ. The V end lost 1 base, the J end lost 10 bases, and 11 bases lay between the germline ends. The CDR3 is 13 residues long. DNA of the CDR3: TGTGCCAGCAGCTTAGAAGCGGCAGGGGAGCAGTTCTTC. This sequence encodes CASSLEAAGEQFF.

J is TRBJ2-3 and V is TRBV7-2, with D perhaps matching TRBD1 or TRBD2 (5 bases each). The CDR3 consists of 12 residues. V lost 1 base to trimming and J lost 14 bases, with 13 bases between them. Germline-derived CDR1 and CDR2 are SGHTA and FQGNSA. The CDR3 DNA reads TGTGCCAGCAGCTTAGTTTTCGAGGGGCGGTATTTT. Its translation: CASSLVFEGRYF.

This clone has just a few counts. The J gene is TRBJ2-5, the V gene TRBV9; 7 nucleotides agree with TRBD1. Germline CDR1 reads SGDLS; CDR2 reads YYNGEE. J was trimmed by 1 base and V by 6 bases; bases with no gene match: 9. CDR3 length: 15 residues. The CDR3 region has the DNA TGTGCCAGCACCACTTTCGGGACAGCCCAAGAGACCCAGTACTTC. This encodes CASTTFGTAQETQYF. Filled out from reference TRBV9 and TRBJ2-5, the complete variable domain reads DSGVTQTPKHLITATGQRVTLRCSPRSGDLSVYWYQQSLDQGLQFLIQYYNGEERAKGNILERFSAQQFPDLHSELNLSSLELGDSALYFCASTTFGTAQETQYFGPGTRLLVL.

The CDR3 nucleotides are TGTGCCAGCAGTGGACGGGGCGGATCCTACGAGCAGTACTTC. This codes for CASSGRGGSYEQYF. The gene calls are TRBV2 and TRBJ2-7, with D perhaps matching TRBD1 or TRBD2 (5 bases each). Trimming cost V 4 bases and J 1 base, with 11 bases left between them. The CDR3 has 14 amino acids. The germline V gene encodes CDR1 SNHLY and CDR2 FYNNEI.

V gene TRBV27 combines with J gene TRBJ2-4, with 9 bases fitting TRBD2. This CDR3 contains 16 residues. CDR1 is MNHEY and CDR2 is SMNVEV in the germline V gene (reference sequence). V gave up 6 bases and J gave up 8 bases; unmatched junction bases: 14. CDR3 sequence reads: CASSLNSGLAWDIQYF. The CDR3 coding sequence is TGTGCCAGCAGCCTCAATAGTGGACTAGCGTGGGACATTCAGTACTTC.

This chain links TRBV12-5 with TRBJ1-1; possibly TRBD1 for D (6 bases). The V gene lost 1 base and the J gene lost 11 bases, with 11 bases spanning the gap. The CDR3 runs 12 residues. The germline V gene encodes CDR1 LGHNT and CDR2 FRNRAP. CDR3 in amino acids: CASGLGQGKAFF. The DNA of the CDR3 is TGTGCTAGTGGTTTGGGGCAGGGGAAGGCTTTCTTT.